Listed here are 8 T cell receptor beta chains from one sample, sequenced in a study of T-cell memory formation after mild COVID-19. TCRdb re-called the 5' RACE reads through MiXCR, storing one row per CDR3 protein. The repertoire holds 25,000 or so distinct CDR3 sequences, with approximately 7.4% as singletons. The material sequenced was PBMCs or a T cell subset sorted from them (not recorded which). These receptor sequences come from an adult woman who had mild COVID-19 (a few samples of this study predate the infection). Cell type and time point are not known.

This clonotype is medium-sized. The chain combines TRBV11-2 with TRBJ2-7, with 15 nucleotides matching TRBD2. The germline V gene has CDR1 SGHAT and CDR2 FQNNGV. With V trimmed by 1 base and J by 5 bases, 6 bases remained unmatched. There are 17 residues in the CDR3. CDR3 DNA: TGTGCCAGCAGCTTAGGGACTAGCGGGAGGGCCGTCCACGAGCAGTACTTC. This sequence encodes CASSLGTSGRAVHEQYF.

The table lists this clonotype with many counts. V is TRBV6-5 and J is TRBJ2-7, with D perhaps matching TRBD1 (6 bases). Germline CDR1 MNHEY, CDR2 SVGAGI. V lost 8 bases and J lost 2, with 16 bases in between. The CDR3 has 14 residues. This chain's CDR3 is CASSRRTVTYEQYF. The CDR3 DNA is TGTGCCAGCTCCCGCAGGACAGTCACCTACGAGCAGTACTTC.

This clonotype was recorded at least ten times. The chain has TRBV7-9 and TRBJ1-3, with D hard to call. CDR1 SEHNR and CDR2 FQNEAQ come from the germline V gene (reference sequence). With 0 bases removed from V and 7 bases from J, the gap between germline ends came to 7 bases. The CDR3 runs 13 residues. CDR3 DNA: TGTGCCAGCAGCTTAGCAGTAAGGAACACCATATATTTT. Translating gives CASSLAVRNTIYF.

This clonotype occurred a few times. The chain recombines TRBV5-6 with TRBJ2-7; 7 bases fit TRBD1. This CDR3 has 16 residues. Per germline, CDR1 SGHDT and CDR2 YYEEEE. The ends lost 2 bases at V and 3 bases at J; junction bases unmatched: 11. CDR3 in DNA: TGTGCCAGCAGCTTTTTCGGTACGGGACAGATCTACGAGCAGTACTTC. This translates into CASSFFGTGQIYEQYF.

This clonotype was recorded at least ten times. J is TRBJ2-2 and V is TRBV5-1; 7 nucleotides match TRBD1. The CDR3 covers 15 residues. The trim removed 4 bases at V and 0 bases at J, leaving 3 bases unmatched. Germline V gene lookup returns CDR1 SGHRS and CDR2 YFSETQ. The CDR3 reads CASSMDRSNTGELFF. DNA for the CDR3: TGCGCCAGCAGCATGGACAGGTCGAACACCGGGGAGCTGTTTTTT. Complete variable domain (other parts from reference TRBV5-1 and TRBJ2-2): KAGVTQTPRYLIKTRGQQVTLSCSPISGHRSVSWYQQTPGQGLQFLFEYFSETQRNKGNFPGRFSGRQFSNSRSEMNVSTLELGDSALYLCASSMDRSNTGELFFGEGSRLTVL.

This clonotype was seen many times. The chain couples TRBV20-1 to TRBJ2-3, with a tentative D call TRBD2 (7 bases). This CDR3 spans 15 amino acids. Germline V gives CDR1 DFQATT, CDR2 SNEGSKA (reference sequence). V lost 3 bases to trimming and J lost 1 base, with 14 bases between them. CDR3 loop: CSASLGGAGTDTQYF. CDR3 in DNA: TGCAGTGCTAGTCTTGGGGGGGCGGGCACAGATACGCAGTATTTT.

At least ten counts were recorded for this clonotype. This chain joins TRBV4-1 and TRBJ2-3; the D call may be TRBD1 or TRBD2 (6 bases each). The length of the CDR3 is 17 residues. The germline V gene encodes CDR1 MGHRA and CDR2 YSYEKL. Between the trimmed V and J ends, which lost 4 bases and 0 bases, there was a span of 17 bases. The CDR3 loop is CASSPHRGAESTDTQYF. For the CDR3, the DNA is TGCGCCAGCAGCCCCCATAGGGGGGCGGAGAGCACAGATACGCAGTATTTT.

This clonotype was counted at least ten times. The V gene is TRBV28, the J gene TRBJ2-7, with D perhaps assigned TRBD1 or TRBD2 (5 bases each). The V end lost 4 bases, the J end lost 3 bases, and 10 bases lay between the germline ends. Germline V CDR1 and CDR2: MDHEN, SYDVKM. The CDR3 loop spans 13 amino acids. CDR3 amino acids: CASSSGPLYEQYF. The CDR3 DNA follows: TGTGCCAGCAGTTCGGGACCACTCTACGAGCAGTACTTC.